This T cell receptor beta chain emerged from a study of blood T cell repertoires in COVID-19. For the study at large: COVID-19 samples collected from the United States, Italy and Spain covered acute and convalescent phases. The cDNA or gDNA used as material had been derived from T cells, B-cell-depleted T cells, or PBMCs.

Authors' processing steps: Quantification of nucleated cells was approximated via reference gene primer amplification. TCRdb's copy holds only in-frame clones and misses some; the assay was immunoSEQ multiplex PCR. D and trimming were read from the DNA, whereas the V and J calls and clone size are those reported in that table. The sample has approximately 120,000 clones, around 77% seen once. The ends lost 5 bases at V and 4 bases at J; junction bases unmatched: 7. The CDR3 is made up of 14 amino acids. CDR1 and CDR2 (germline): LNHDA, SQIVND (reference sequence). Material: peripheral blood. The TCR originated in a human donor in a cohort sampled during active COVID-19. This chain links TRBV19 with TRBJ2-5, with 7 bases matching TRBD2. As DNA, the CDR3 is TGTGCCAGTAGTGATAGAAGCGGGGCAGAGACCCAGTACTTC. Amino acids: CASSDRSGAETQYF.